Listed below are T cell receptor beta chains from one sample, sequenced in a study of T cells after somatic rescue of genetic block. TCRdb's table, derived via immunoSEQ multiplex PCR, lists solely in-frame clones and lacks some. Of tens of thousands of clones in the sample, roughly 93% were seen once. The sequencing sample was made of peripheral blood mononuclear cells (PBMCs). Every receptor here comes from a man aged 25-40 years. Each CDR3 is given with its conserved first and last residue. A D gene is named only where the DNA matches it firmly. The size of a clone is reported for some rows only, either as once, few or many, or as a class for expanded clones.

d_call,clone_size,v_call,cdr3_length,j_call,cdr3_nt,cdr3_aa
TRBD1,once,TRBV27,14,TRBJ1-2,TGTGCCAGCAGTCGGGACAGCTCCCTCTATGGCTACACCTTC,CASSRDSSLYGYTF
NA,NA,TRBV7-9,15,TRBJ1-2,TGTGCCAGCAGCTTAACCGGTATAGCTAACTATGGCTACACCTTC,CASSLTGIANYGYTF
TRBD2,NA,TRBV4-1,17,TRBJ2-7,TGCGCCAGCAGCCAAGGGGGTAGCGGGGGACTTAGGGACGAGCAGTACTTC,CASSQGGSGGLRDEQYF
TRBD1,NA,TRBV6-5,13,TRBJ2-1,TGTGCCAGCGTGGACAGGGGAGGGGGTGAGCAGTTCTTC,CASVDRGGGEQFF
NA,NA,TRBV19,14,TRBJ1-3,TGTGCCAGTAGTTACCAGGGCACCGGAAACACCATATATTTT,CASSYQGTGNTIYF
TRBD1,NA,TRBV19,16,TRBJ1-4,TGTGCCAGTAGTGGGGACAGGATGTCAACTAATGAAAAACTGTTTTTT,CASSGDRMSTNEKLFF
NA,NA,TRBV9,14,TRBJ1-5,TGTGCCAGCAGCGTCTCCGGGGGCAATCAGCCCCAGCATTTT,CASSVSGGNQPQHF
NA,NA,TRBV7-3,14,TRBJ2-2,TGTGCCAGCAGCTTAACGGGGAACACCGGGGAGCTGTTTTTT,CASSLTGNTGELFF
NA,NA,TRBV19,14,TRBJ2-3,TGTGCCAGTAGTATAGCAGGGTCCACAGATACGCAGTATTTT,CASSIAGSTDTQYF
TRBD1,NA,TRBV7-9,16,TRBJ2-2,TGTGCCAGCAGCCGTAGTGGGACAGGACGCACCGGGGAGCTGTTTTTT,CASSRSGTGRTGELFF
TRBD1,NA,TRBV4-3,13,TRBJ1-2,TGCGCCAGCAGCCAAGAGACAGGGCGCCGCTACACCTTC,CASSQETGRRYTF
TRBD2,NA,TRBV4-1,14,TRBJ2-5,TGCGCCAGCAGCCAAGGGACTAGCGGGGAGACCCAGTACTTC,CASSQGTSGETQYF
NA,NA,TRBV2,15,TRBJ2-3,TGTGCCAGCGTACGAGAGGCTACTAGCACAGATACGCAGTATTTT,CASVREATSTDTQYF
TRBD1,NA,TRBV2,17,TRBJ2-7,TGTGCCAGCAGGAACCCCCTGGGACAGGAACTCTCCTACGAGCAGTACTTC,CASRNPLGQELSYEQYF
NA,NA,TRBV15,17,TRBJ2-3,TGTGCCACCAGCAGAGATTACACGAGCGGTAGCACAGATACGCAGTATTTT,CATSRDYTSGSTDTQYF
NA,NA,TRBV19,15,TRBJ2-4,TGTGCCAGTAGTCATAGCGGCAGAGCCAAAAACATTCAGTACTTC,CASSHSGRAKNIQYF
NA,NA,TRBV6-5,14,TRBJ2-7,TGTGCCAGCATCAAACCAGGGAGTTTCTACGAGCAGTACTTC,CASIKPGSFYEQYF
NA,once,TRBV5-6,16,TRBJ1-1,TGTGCCAGCAGCTTCCTAGACGGACGCGGGAACACTGAAGCTTTCTTT,CASSFLDGRGNTEAFF
TRBD1,once,TRBV19,13,TRBJ2-7,TGTGCCAGTCATGACAGGGTCTCCTACGAGCAGTACTTC,CASHDRVSYEQYF
TRBD1,few,TRBV5-1,14,TRBJ1-5,TGCGCCAGCAGCATCGGGACAGCGAATCAGCCCCAGCATTTT,CASSIGTANQPQHF
NA,NA,TRBV18,13,TRBJ1-5,TGTGCCAGCTCACCAAACAGGGCCCAGCCCCAGCATTTT,CASSPNRAQPQHF
NA,NA,TRBV2,11,TRBJ2-7,TGTGCCAGCAGCCAGAACTACGAGCAGTACTTC,CASSQNYEQYF
TRBD2,NA,TRBV4-1,17,TRBJ2-7,TGCGCCAGCAGCCAACGAACGACTAGCGAATGGTCCTACGAGCAGTACTTC,CASSQRTTSEWSYEQYF
NA,NA,TRBV18,14,TRBJ1-1,TGTGCCAGCTCACCTACACAAGCGAACACTGAAGCTTTCTTT,CASSPTQANTEAFF
TRBD1,NA,TRBV28,16,TRBJ2-7,TGTGCCAGCAGTTTATTAACAGGGGGAAAGGACTACGAGCAGTACTTC,CASSLLTGGKDYEQYF
NA,NA,TRBV2,15,TRBJ2-5,TGTGCCAGCAGGGGCGTAGGGGCGGTCCCAGGGACCCAGTACTTC,CASRGVGAVPGTQYF
TRBD1,NA,TRBV29-1,14,TRBJ2-7,TGCAGCGCTGGGGGGACAGGGAGCTCCTACGAGCAGTACTTC,CSAGGTGSSYEQYF
TRBD1,NA,TRBV6-5,14,TRBJ2-7,TGTGCCACTAGGCGTGGGACAGGCTCCTACGAGCAGTACTTC,CATRRGTGSYEQYF
NA,NA,TRBV11-2,14,TRBJ2-7,TGTGCCAGCAGTCCACCGGGACACCCCCGGGAGCAGTACTTC,CASSPPGHPREQYF
NA,NA,TRBV6-4,13,TRBJ1-1,TGTGCCAGCAGCCTCTATCGGGAGACTGAAGCTTTCTTT,CASSLYRETEAFF
TRBD1,once,TRBV30,13,TRBJ2-7,TGTGCCTGGAATAGGGACAGGGGCTACGAGCAGTACTTC,CAWNRDRGYEQYF
NA,NA,TRBV11-3,12,TRBJ2-2,TGTGCCAGCAGTGGTCTCACCGGGGAGCTGTTTTTT,CASSGLTGELFF
NA,NA,TRBV7-8,15,TRBJ2-7,TGTGCCAGCAGTCCGAGAGCGCAGGGCCCCTACGAGCAGTACTTC,CASSPRAQGPYEQYF